Listed below are T cell receptor beta chains from one sample, sequenced in a study of OX40 agonist ivuxolimab in advanced cancers. The assay was immunoSEQ multiplex PCR, and TCRdb's table has in-frame clones only and misses some. Of more than 45,000 clones listed, 75% to 90% are singletons. Sample: CD4+ or CD8+ T cells sorted from blood, taken in a trial of the OX40 agonist ivuxolimab. These receptors were obtained from an adult with an advanced solid tumor such as melanoma, head and neck, liver or kidney cancer. Each CDR3 is given with its conserved first and last residue. The order of the fields is V gene, CDR3 protein.

v_call: TRBV7-2; cdr3_aa: CASSLGPNQETQYF
v_call: TRBV7-2; cdr3_aa: CASSFRETDGELFF
v_call: TRBV10-3; cdr3_aa: CAIKSSGTVNTEAFF
v_call: TRBV19; cdr3_aa: CASSLYRVTGELFF
v_call: TRBV27; cdr3_aa: CASSWGPSGQNTEAFF
v_call: TRBV7-3; cdr3_aa: CASSLSANTEAFF
v_call: TRBV11-2; cdr3_aa: CASSLAGQVSGNTIYF
v_call: TRBV6-6; cdr3_aa: CASSYTGRHNEQFF
v_call: TRBV7-2; cdr3_aa: CASSFQGAGETQYF
v_call: TRBV7-9; cdr3_aa: CASSLRRDEETQYF
v_call: TRBV18; cdr3_aa: CASSPGASTGTDGGYTF
v_call: TRBV30; cdr3_aa: CAWSARLAETDTQYF
v_call: TRBV11-2; cdr3_aa: CASSLDQTQGAFF
v_call: TRBV30; cdr3_aa: CAWSAGGERRWEYF
v_call: TRBV30; cdr3_aa: CAWTSQGFHQPQHF
v_call: TRBV5-1; cdr3_aa: CASSLEQDYAGELFF
v_call: TRBV29-1; cdr3_aa: CSVEGTANYEQYF
v_call: TRBV5-1; cdr3_aa: CASSLDEGSVTSGYTF
v_call: TRBV6-6; cdr3_aa: CASSSGSPPGYTF
v_call: TRBV5-1; cdr3_aa: CASSLAKTQDTQYF
v_call: TRBV19; cdr3_aa: CASIPGQNTEAFF
v_call: TRBV7-7; cdr3_aa: CASSFAGDGANVLTF
v_call: TRBV5-4; cdr3_aa: CASSTGTGFSPEAFF
v_call: TRBV5-1; cdr3_aa: CASSLETSVSTDTQYF
v_call: TRBV6-1; cdr3_aa: CASSDAIYEQYF
v_call: TRBV7-8; cdr3_aa: CASSFPRRLGETQYF
v_call: TRBV5-8; cdr3_aa: CASSLRGYDQPQHF
v_call: TRBV2; cdr3_aa: CASSSTSGGSDTQYF
v_call: TRBV9; cdr3_aa: CASSPGVRETQYF